The 23 T cell receptor beta chains below all came from one sample that was sequenced in a study of identifying expanded T cells in peripheral blood. Sequencing was performed with immunoSEQ multiplex PCR; in TCRdb, only in-frame clones are kept and a portion is missing. Among approximately 120,000 clones, over 65% were seen once, and the ten largest hold roughly 3.3%. The sample comprised blood. The receptors come from a person aged 18 to 75 in good health.

The gene calls are TRBV5-1 and TRBJ2-7; D is possibly TRBD1 (5 bases). The V and J ends lost 2 bases and 4 bases respectively, with 7 bases between them. The CDR3 has 12 amino acids. CDR1 and CDR2 from the germline V gene are SGHRS and YFSETQ. CDR3 DNA sequence: TGCGCCAGCAGCTTCACAGGATACGAGCAGTACTTC. Protein sequence: CASSFTGYEQYF.

This rearrangement joins TRBV5-1 to TRBJ1-4; 7 bases align to TRBD1. V was clipped by 4 bases and J by 0 bases; unmatched bases: 3. CDR1 and CDR2 (germline): SGHRS, YFSETQ. This CDR3 spans 15 amino acids. Written as DNA, the CDR3 is TGCGCCAGCAGCGATACAGGGGCAACTAATGAAAAACTGTTTTTT. It translates to CASSDTGATNEKLFF.

The V gene is TRBV23-1, the J gene TRBJ1-6; D unclear. TRBV23-1 is given ORF status, its function remaining uncertain. This CDR3 comprises 18 residues. With 1 base removed from V and 4 bases from J, the gap between germline ends came to 17 bases. CDR3 bases: TGCGCCAGCAGTCAATTCTCGAGTAGGAACCGTTATAATTCACCCCTCCACTTT. Amino acids: CASSQFSSRNRYNSPLHF.

This clone was observed a few times. A junction boundary mismatches the germline segment, possibly from a read error. The chain uses TRBV19 and TRBJ1-5, with 8 bases aligning to TRBD1. Germline V CDR1 and CDR2: LNHDA, SQIVND (reference sequence). The CDR3 has 17 amino acids. In nucleotides, the CDR3 is TGTGCCAGTAGTATCGGACAGGGCTACAGTAGCGATCAGCCCCAGCATTTT. This encodes CASSIGQGYSSDQPQHF.

This chain joins TRBV5-3 and TRBJ2-5; 8 nucleotides align to TRBD1. TRBV5-3 is recorded as an ORF, its role being uncertain. After removal of 2 bases from V and 5 bases from J, the junction contained 8 bases not matched to a gene. The CDR3 has 15 residues. The CDR3 protein is CARSFGDRGRETQYF. For the CDR3, the DNA is TGTGCCAGAAGCTTCGGAGACAGGGGTCGGGAGACCCAGTACTTC.

The CDR3 nucleotides read TGTGCCAGCGGCCGGGACTTTAGGACAGATACGCAGTATTTT. Its protein product is CASGRDFRTDTQYF. The chain links TRBV6-1 to TRBJ2-3, with D maybe TRBD2 (6 bases). Germline V gene lookup returns CDR1 MNHNS and CDR2 SASEGT. CDR3 length equals 14 residues. Trimming removed 8 bases at V and 3 bases at J, with 15 bases between.

This clone was found once. The chain uses TRBV5-8 and TRBJ2-3; D is perhaps TRBD1 or TRBD2 (6 bases each). The CDR3 has 16 amino acids. Trimming cost V 2 bases and J 5 bases, with 18 bases left between them. Per the germline V gene, CDR1 is SGHTS and CDR2 is YDEGEE. The CDR3 loop is CASSLGVRGLEDTQYF. DNA of the CDR3: TGTGCCAGCAGCTTAGGAGTCCGGGGGCTGGAAGATACGCAGTATTTT.

The rearrangement links TRBV11-3 to TRBJ1-1; TRBD1 matches at 7 bases. This CDR3 contains 17 residues. The J segment lost 1 base and the V segment lost 2 bases, leaving 10 bases of the junction unmatched. Germline V CDR1 and CDR2: SGHNT, YENEEA. The chain's CDR3 is CASSLSRDSPWNTEAFF. CDR3 bases: TGTGCCAGCAGCTTAAGTAGGGACAGCCCATGGAACACTGAAGCTTTCTTT.

V usage is TRBV28 and J usage is TRBJ1-5; D unclear. Germline assignment: CDR1 MDHEN and CDR2 SYDVKM. The CDR3 extends over 15 amino acids. The V end was cut by 8 bases, the J end by 3 bases, with 17 bases between. This CDR3 reads CASQRPRGDNQPQHF. The CDR3 DNA reads as TGTGCCAGCCAACGGCCACGTGGGGACAATCAGCCCCAGCATTTT.

V gene TRBV5-1 combines with J gene TRBJ2-1, with TRBD1 identical over 7 bases. This CDR3 contains 15 residues. Germline V gives CDR1 SGHRS, CDR2 YFSETQ. The V gene end was trimmed by 4 bases and the J gene end by 8 bases; junction bases not matched to a gene: 12. CDR3 region: CASSPGTARGDEQFF. CDR3 coding DNA: TGCGCCAGCAGCCCCGGGACAGCAAGAGGGGATGAGCAGTTCTTC.

The chain has TRBV6-5 and TRBJ1-4; D uncertain. This CDR3 region has 15 residues. CDR1 is MNHEY and CDR2 is SVGAGI in the germline V gene. Between the trimmed V and J ends, which lost 10 bases and 3 bases, there was a span of 18 bases. The CDR3 nucleotides read TGTGCCACCCTAACTACCCGGCAGTCTAATGAAAAACTGTTTTTT. Protein product: CATLTTRQSNEKLFF.

The chain uses TRBV5-1 and TRBJ1-2; no clear D gene. Between the trimmed V and J ends, which lost 0 bases and 2 bases, there was a span of 8 bases. This CDR3 region has 14 residues. CDR1 is SGHRS and CDR2 is YFSETQ in the germline V gene. CDR3 DNA: TGCGCCAGCAGCTTGGCGGGGTCGAACTATGGCTACACCTTC. It encodes CASSLAGSNYGYTF.

The chain joins TRBV11-2 to TRBJ1-1; D is ambiguous. Germline lookup yields CDR1 SGHAT and CDR2 FQNNGV. The CDR3 contains 14 residues. With 0 bases removed from V and 5 bases from J, the gap between germline ends came to 10 bases. CDR3 DNA: TGTGCCAGCAGCTTAGAATTTTCGGGAACTGAAGCTTTCTTT. Protein sequence: CASSLEFSGTEAFF. The variable domain in full, completed from reference TRBV11-2 and TRBJ1-1, reads EAGVAQSPRYKIIEKRQSVAFWCNPISGHATLYWYQQILGQGPKLLIQFQNNGVVDDSQLPKDRFSAERLKGVDSTLKIQPAKLEDSAVYLCASSLEFSGTEAFFGQGTRLTVV.

Written as DNA, the CDR3 is TGTGCCAGCAGTCCCCGAACGGCTCACTACGAGCAGTACTTC. The encoded protein is CASSPRTAHYEQYF. V usage is TRBV27 and J usage is TRBJ2-7; D remains ambiguous. The V end lost 5 bases, the J end lost 3 bases, and 14 bases lay between the germline ends. This CDR3 contains 14 residues. Per the germline V gene, CDR1 is MNHEY and CDR2 is SMNVEV (reference sequence).

Concerning this clone itself: The sample carries other DNA sequences with the same CDR3. The rearrangement uses TRBV7-2 and TRBJ2-6; D gene ambiguous. CDR3 length: 15 amino acids. Germline CDR1 SGHTA, CDR2 FQGNSA. Trimming shortened V by 1 base and J by 0 bases, and 4 bases separated the two germline ends. The CDR3 loop is CASSLDLSGANVLTF. The DNA for the CDR3 is TGTGCCAGCAGCTTAGACCTCTCTGGGGCCAACGTCCTGACTTTC.

The gene calls are TRBV6-1 and TRBJ2-1; D call uncertain. This CDR3 contains 14 residues. V lost 1 base to trimming and J lost 4 bases, with 8 bases between them. Germline V gene sequence: CDR1 MNHNS, CDR2 SASEGT. The CDR3 reads CASSEGLRYNEQFF. CDR3 bases: TGTGCCAGCAGTGAAGGCCTTAGATACAATGAGCAGTTCTTC.

CDR3 coding DNA: TGTGCCAGCAGCTTAAATCGACTAGCAGATACGCAGTATTTT. This encodes CASSLNRLADTQYF. V usage is TRBV11-2 and J usage is TRBJ2-3, with a tentative D call TRBD2 (6 bases). CDR1 is SGHAT and CDR2 is FQNNGV in the germline V gene. V lost 2 bases to trimming and J lost 4 bases, with 10 bases between them. The CDR3 covers 14 residues.

This chain joins TRBV19 and TRBJ2-3; D is possibly TRBD1 (6 bases). CDR3 length: 15 amino acids. The V and J ends lost 8 bases and 0 bases respectively, with 15 bases between them. From germline, CDR1 is LNHDA and CDR2 SQIVND (reference sequence). The CDR3 DNA follows: TGTGCCAGTTCACTTCTTCAGGGGAGCACAGATACGCAGTATTTT. As protein: CASSLLQGSTDTQYF.

CDR3 nucleotide sequence: TGTGCCAGCAGTTTACCTGTCCAGACCCAGTACTTC. Amino acid sequence: CASSLPVQTQYF. This chain links TRBV7-2 with TRBJ2-5, with no clear D. Trimming took 6 bases from V and 6 from J, leaving 11 bases between them. Germline CDR1 and CDR2: SGHTA and FQGNSA. The CDR3 has 12 amino acids.

This chain joins TRBV7-2 and TRBJ1-3; D not certain. V shed 6 bases and J shed 0 bases, with 18 bases lying between them. CDR1 is SGHTA and CDR2 is FQGNSA in the germline V gene. The CDR3 runs to 17 residues. CDR3 loop: CASSSTGRPSSGNTIYF. CDR3 in DNA: TGTGCCAGCAGTTCCACTGGTCGGCCTAGCTCTGGAAACACCATATATTTT.

The chain is built from TRBV5-1 and TRBJ2-4; 7 nucleotides agree with TRBD1. The junction had 4 bases not matched to a gene; V was cut back by 0 bases and J by 4 bases. Germline CDR1 reads SGHRS; CDR2 reads YFSETQ. The CDR3 sequence is 15 residues long. The CDR3 nucleotides read TGCGCCAGCAGCTTGGGAGGGGGACAGAAAAACATTCAGTACTTC. Protein: CASSLGGGQKNIQYF.

This chain joins TRBV4-3 and TRBJ1-2; D gene unclear. This CDR3 comprises 15 residues. Germline assignment: CDR1 LGHNA and CDR2 YSLEER. Trimming took off 0 bases at V and 0 bases at J, with 8 bases between the two ends. CDR3 DNA sequence: TGCGCCAGCAGCCAAGAACAGCGCCCTAACTATGGCTACACCTTC. The encoded protein is CASSQEQRPNYGYTF.

This chain connects TRBV19 to TRBJ2-2; maybe TRBD1 (5 bases). The germline V gene has CDR1 LNHDA and CDR2 SQIVND (reference sequence). The CDR3 has 13 residues. V was shortened by 6 bases and J by 6 bases, with 11 bases between the two germline ends. In DNA, the CDR3 is TGTGCCAGTAGCATCAGGGTTCCCGGGGAGCTGTTTTTT. It translates to CASSIRVPGELFF. Full variable domain (outside the CDR3, taken from reference TRBV19 and TRBJ2-2): DGGITQSPKYLFRKEGQNVTLSCEQNLNHDAMYWYRQDPGQGLRLIYYSQIVNDFQKGDIAEGYSVSREKKESFPLTVTSAQKNPTAFYLCASSIRVPGELFFGEGSRLTVL.